What follows are 27 T cell receptor beta chains derived from one specimen sequenced in a study of T cell responses to AZD1222 COVID-19 vaccine. Repertoires were generated with immunoSEQ multiplex PCR, while TCRdb's copy carries only in-frame clones and drops some. This table has under 110,000 clones, 75% to 90% appearing once. The sample in question was peripheral blood, obtained on day 0 of AZD1222 vaccination. The receptors here all came from an adult in good health.

This clone has just a few counts. V gene TRBV11-2 combines with J gene TRBJ1-2, with a tentative D call TRBD1 (5 bases). V lost 1 base to trimming and J lost 5 bases, with 14 bases between them. The CDR3 totals 15 residues. Per the germline V gene, CDR1 is SGHAT and CDR2 is FQNNGV. The CDR3 protein is CASSLGQGPRYGYTF. The CDR3 DNA follows: TGTGCCAGCAGCTTAGGGCAGGGTCCGAGATATGGCTACACCTTC. Filled out from reference TRBV11-2 and TRBJ1-2, the complete variable domain reads EAGVAQSPRYKIIEKRQSVAFWCNPISGHATLYWYQQILGQGPKLLIQFQNNGVVDDSQLPKDRFSAERLKGVDSTLKIQPAKLEDSAVYLCASSLGQGPRYGYTFGSGTRLTVV.

The J gene is TRBJ1-1, the V gene TRBV7-2; D may be TRBD1 (6 bases). The CDR3 loop spans 16 amino acids. V was cut by 4 bases and J by 1 base, with 16 bases left in between. The germline V gene has CDR1 SGHTA and CDR2 FQGNSA. For the CDR3, the DNA is TGTGCCAGCAGCTCGGTCCAGGGGTGGGGGAACACTGAAGCTTTCTTT. Amino acids: CASSSVQGWGNTEAFF.

This sequence joins TRBV29-1 and TRBJ2-3; D is unresolved. Germline CDR1 SQVTM, CDR2 ANQGSEA. This CDR3 comprises 13 residues. The germline V and J ends were trimmed by 3 bases and 0 bases, with 7 bases remaining between them. The CDR3 coding sequence is TGCAGCGTTGATCGTGGTAGCACAGATACGCAGTATTTT. As protein: CSVDRGSTDTQYF.

The chain is built from TRBV11-2 and TRBJ2-7, with TRBD1 identical over 10 bases. The CDR3 consists of 14 residues. Germline CDR1 and CDR2: SGHAT and FQNNGV. With V trimmed by 5 bases and J by 5 bases, 6 bases remained unmatched. The CDR3 is CASSLVGTGDEQYF. The CDR3 nucleotides are TGTGCCAGCAGCCTTGTGGGGACAGGGGACGAGCAGTACTTC.

The chain joins TRBV11-3 to TRBJ2-3; 7 bases are a match to TRBD2. From germline, CDR1 is SGHNT and CDR2 YENEEA. V shed 1 base and J 1 base; nucleotides not matched to a gene: 2. The CDR3 covers 15 residues. CDR3 sequence: CASSLGGSGTDTQYF. The CDR3 bases are TGTGCCAGCAGCTTAGGCGGGAGTGGCACAGATACGCAGTATTTT.

The count of this clone is one. The chain has TRBV12-5 and TRBJ1-2; possibly TRBD1 for D (6 bases). The CDR3 has 14 residues. Germline CDR1 and CDR2: LGHNT and FRNRAP. Trimming pared 5 bases from V and 8 bases from J, leaving 18 bases between. In DNA, the CDR3 is TGTGCTAGTGGTCCCGTCCGTAGGGGGTTAGGCTACACCTTC. This sequence encodes CASGPVRRGLGYTF. The variable domain in full, completed from reference TRBV12-5 and TRBJ1-2, reads DARVTQTPRHKVTEMGQEVTMRCQPILGHNTVFWYRQTMMQGLELLAYFRNRAPLDDSGMPKDRFSAEMPDATLATLKIQPSEPRDSAVYFCASGPVRRGLGYTFGSGTRLTVV.

The chain recombines TRBV27 with TRBJ2-2; 7 bases align to TRBD2. The CDR3 length is 16 residues. V lost 6 bases, J lost 3 bases, and 10 bases stayed unmatched. Germline V gives CDR1 MNHEY, CDR2 SMNVEV (reference sequence). The CDR3 is CASRFRGRADTGELFF. CDR3 bases: TGTGCCAGCAGGTTTAGAGGGAGGGCCGACACCGGGGAGCTGTTTTTT.

The CDR3 region has the DNA TGCAGCGTTCACAGGGAAGGGGGCTACACCTTC. Translation gives CSVHREGGYTF. The J gene is TRBJ1-2, the V gene TRBV29-1; tentatively, D is TRBD1 (6 bases). The CDR3 runs 11 residues. CDR1 and CDR2 (germline): SQVTM, ANQGSEA. V gave up 5 bases and J gave up 8 bases, with 12 bases separating them.

The DNA of the CDR3 is TGTGCCAGCAGTTACTCGTCAGGGGAAGCTTTCTTT. It specifies CASSYSSGEAFF. The rearrangement uses TRBV6-2 or TRBV6-3 and TRBJ1-1; a possible D gene is TRBD1 (5 bases). From germline, CDR1 is MNHEY and CDR2 SVGEGT. V was pared by 0 bases and J by 8 bases, with 7 bases between. This CDR3 is built from 12 residues.

V and J are TRBV2 and TRBJ2-7, with 7 positions matching TRBD1. J lost 3 bases, V lost 6 bases, and 5 bases had no gene match. Germline values: CDR1 SNHLY, CDR2 FYNNEI. The CDR3 runs 13 residues. The DNA for the CDR3 is TGTGCCAGCAGGCCGGGACAGAACTACGAGCAGTACTTC. As protein: CASRPGQNYEQYF.

The rearrangement uses TRBV5-1 and TRBJ1-2; possible D gene TRBD1, 5 bases. Germline V CDR1 and CDR2: SGHRS, YFSETQ. This CDR3 spans 15 amino acids. Between the trimmed V and J ends, which lost 0 bases and 4 bases, there was a span of 13 bases. The CDR3 spells CASSLAWGSSYGYTF. The CDR3 nucleotides are TGCGCCAGCAGCTTGGCCTGGGGGAGTAGCTATGGCTACACCTTC.

The chain joins TRBV3-1 (or the pseudogene TRBV3-2) to TRBJ1-4; no clear D. CDR3 size: 12 residues. Germline values: CDR1 LGHDT, CDR2 YNNKEL (reference sequence). V dropped 4 bases and J dropped 12 bases, with 12 bases sitting between them. This CDR3 is CASSPQGRELFF. CDR3 in DNA: TGTGCCAGCAGCCCACAAGGACGTGAACTGTTTTTT.

This chain links TRBV30 with TRBJ1-1; tentative D call: TRBD1 (6 bases). This CDR3 comprises 12 residues. Trimming took off 5 bases at V and 2 bases at J, with 9 bases between the two ends. The germline V gene encodes CDR1 GTSNPN and CDR2 SVGIG (reference sequence). CDR3 sequence reads: CAWAQGNTEAFF. CDR3 bases: TGTGCCTGGGCACAGGGAAACACTGAAGCTTTCTTT.

V and J are TRBV12-5 and TRBJ2-2; TRBD1 is a possible D gene (6 bases). CDR1 is LGHNT and CDR2 is FRNRAP in the germline V gene. V was trimmed by 0 bases and J by 3 bases, leaving 14 bases between them. The CDR3 runs 17 residues. DNA of the CDR3: TGTGCTAGTGGTTTGGTGGGGGCGGCGAGCGACACCGGGGAGCTGTTTTTT. Translating gives CASGLVGAASDTGELFF.

The rearrangement links TRBV27 to TRBJ1-3, with D possibly TRBD1 on 5 matching bases. The CDR3 length is 17 residues. V dropped 4 bases and J dropped 0 bases, with 16 bases sitting between them. CDR1 is MNHEY and CDR2 is SMNVEV in the germline V gene (reference sequence). The CDR3 here is CASSYRDPGGSGNTIYF. The CDR3 nucleotides are TGTGCCAGCAGTTATCGGGATCCGGGGGGCTCTGGAAACACCATATATTTT.

The chain joins TRBV6-4 to TRBJ2-6, with D unclear. Germline lookup yields CDR1 MRHNA and CDR2 SNTAGT. The V and J ends lost 0 bases and 0 bases respectively, with 6 bases between them. This CDR3 has 16 amino acids. Written as DNA, the CDR3 is TGTGCCAGCAGTGACTCAGCATTCTCTGGGGCCAACGTCCTGACTTTC. It encodes CASSDSAFSGANVLTF.

V usage is TRBV19 and J usage is TRBJ1-5, with TRBD1 identical over 7 bases. This CDR3 spans 13 amino acids. V lost 10 bases and J lost 9; bases outside the gene matches: 12. Germline loops: CDR1 LNHDA, CDR2 SQIVND (reference sequence). CDR3 coding DNA: TGTGCCACTGGTACAGGGGTCGAAGGGCCCCAGCATTTT. Its protein product is CATGTGVEGPQHF.

This chain links TRBV4-1 with TRBJ2-5, with a tentative D call TRBD2 (5 bases). The CDR3 length is 14 residues. Germline CDR1 MGHRA, CDR2 YSYEKL. The V end was cut by 4 bases, the J end by 4 bases, with 13 bases between. The DNA for the CDR3 is TGCGCCAGCAGCCGAGGACTGGCGGTAGAGACCCAGTACTTC. The encoded protein is CASSRGLAVETQYF.

This chain links TRBV6-2 or TRBV6-3 with TRBJ2-3; D call uncertain. Trimming left V 0 bases short and J 2 bases short, with 12 bases between. From germline, CDR1 is MNHEY and CDR2 SVGEGT. The CDR3 has 16 residues. The CDR3: CASSYSAGSLTDTQYF. The CDR3 DNA sequence: TGTGCCAGCAGTTACTCGGCAGGTTCTCTCACAGATACGCAGTATTTT.

The chain carries TRBV27 and TRBJ1-1; perhaps TRBD1 as D (5 bases). Germline CDR1 MNHEY, CDR2 SMNVEV (reference sequence). Trimming pared 3 bases from V and 4 bases from J, leaving 12 bases between. The CDR3 runs to 14 residues. The CDR3 spells CASSLLGVGTEAFF. CDR3 nucleotides: TGTGCCAGCAGTTTGTTAGGGGTTGGCACTGAAGCTTTCTTT.

The genes are TRBV7-9 and TRBJ1-2, with D perhaps matching TRBD1 (5 bases). The CDR3 is made up of 15 amino acids. Per the germline V gene, CDR1 is SEHNR and CDR2 is FQNEAQ (reference sequence). The ends were cut back, 2 bases at V and 6 bases at J, with 16 bases in the middle. The CDR3 region has the DNA TGTGCCAGCAGCTTATCGGGGATTGGGGGAGATGGCTACACCTTC. Amino acids: CASSLSGIGGDGYTF. The variable domain in full, completed from reference TRBV7-9 and TRBJ1-2, reads DTGVSQNPRHKITKRGQNVTFRCDPISEHNRLYWYRQTLGQGPEFLTYFQNEAQLEKSRLLSDRFSAERPKGSFSTLEIQRTEQGDSAMYLCASSLSGIGGDGYTFGSGTRLTVV.

The chain joins TRBV4-2 to TRBJ2-1, with 8 bases that match TRBD2. Losses at the gene ends were 3 bases for V and 10 bases for J; bases not matched to a gene: 8. The CDR3 contains 14 residues. From germline, CDR1 is LGHNA and CDR2 YNFKEQ. This CDR3 reads CASSQQSGRSEQFF. In DNA form, the CDR3 reads TGTGCCAGCAGCCAGCAGAGCGGGAGAAGCGAGCAGTTCTTC.

The J gene is TRBJ1-1, the V gene TRBV27, with D unclear. This CDR3 has 14 residues. The germline gives CDR1 MNHEY, CDR2 SMNVEV (reference sequence). Trimming removed 10 bases from V and 1 base from J, with 16 bases in between. The DNA for the CDR3 is TGTGCCACCCTGGGGATGGCCTCGAACACTGAAGCTTTCTTT. Translated: CATLGMASNTEAFF.

The rearrangement links TRBV6-5 to TRBJ1-5, with D maybe TRBD1 (5 bases). Trimming took off 3 bases at V and 6 bases at J, with 15 bases between the two ends. The CDR3 runs to 15 residues. CDR1 and CDR2 (germline): MNHEY, SVGAGI. The CDR3 nucleotides read TGTGCCAGCAGTTATGGGGGGGGATACAGTCAGCCCCAGCATTTT. Protein: CASSYGGGYSQPQHF.

The chain is built from TRBV7-3 and TRBJ2-1, with 8 bases aligning to TRBD2. Germline assignment: CDR1 SGHTA and CDR2 FQGTGA. The CDR3 is 16 residues long. The J segment lost 7 bases and the V segment lost 3 bases, leaving 11 bases of the junction unmatched. The DNA of the CDR3 is TGTGCCAGCAGCTTGGGACGACTAGCGCCAAGGAATGAGCAGTTCTTC. Protein sequence: CASSLGRLAPRNEQFF. Full variable domain (missing parts from reference TRBV7-3 and TRBJ2-1): GAGVSQTPSNKVTEKGKYVELRCDPISGHTALYWYRQSLGQGPEFLIYFQGTGAADDSGLPNDRFFAVRPEGSVSTLKIQRTERGDSAVYLCASSLGRLAPRNEQFFGPGTRLTVL.

The V call is TRBV20-1, the J call TRBJ2-1; TRBD2 might be the D (5 bases). Trimming removed 3 bases at V and 5 bases at J, with 14 bases between. Germline V lookup: CDR1 DFQATT, CDR2 SNEGSKA (reference sequence). This CDR3 has 14 residues. The CDR3 DNA reads as TGCAGTGCTAGTTTTGCCGGGGTAGACAATGAGCAGTTCTTC. It codes for CSASFAGVDNEQFF.

V is TRBV27 and J is TRBJ2-7, with 8 bases matching TRBD1. CDR3 length: 14 residues. CDR1 and CDR2 (germline): MNHEY, SMNVEV (reference sequence). V was clipped by 5 bases and J by 2 bases; unmatched bases: 5. CDR3 sequence (DNA): TGTGCCAGCAGTCCCCGGGGACAGGCCTACGAGCAGTACTTC. Encoded protein: CASSPRGQAYEQYF.